Presented here are 2 T cell receptor beta chains from one specimen sequenced in a study of regulatory T cells in long-lasting Graves disease. Time point in this sample: newly diagnosed GD, antithyroid drugs for less than 3 months. Extracted PBMC RNA gave rise to the TCR library. iRepertoire HTBI primers and Arm-PCR of CDR3 regions built TCR beta libraries. TCRdb fed the multiplex PCR reads into MiXCR, producing one record per CDR3 protein. The table records 400,000 to 500,000 distinct CDR3 sequences, over 12% of them present only once. This sample also belongs to another study, concerning T cells in Graves' hyperthyroidism and ophthalmopathy.

The specimen was peripheral blood mononuclear cells (PBMCs), collected at new diagnosis, from a patient treated with antithyroid drugs. The receptors stem from a woman between 40 and 55 years old with Graves disease.

There are many counts of this clonotype. The chain joins TRBV11-3 to TRBJ2-1; 7 nucleotides match TRBD2. The CDR3 length is 13 residues. CDR1 and CDR2 from the germline V gene are SGHNT and YENEEA. V gave up 5 bases and J gave up 6 bases; unmatched junction bases: 4. The chain's CDR3 is CASSGRLANEQFF. Written as DNA, the CDR3 is TGTGCCAGCAGCGGTAGACTAGCCAATGAGCAGTTCTTC.

The rearrangement uses TRBV7-9 and TRBJ2-1; D is unclear. The CDR3 consists of 15 residues. V lost 5 bases, J lost 3 bases, and 14 bases lay in between. Germline CDR1 reads SEHNR; CDR2 reads FQNEAQ (reference sequence). This chain's CDR3 is CASSPPVRSYNEQFF. CDR3 bases: TGTGCCAGCAGCCCCCCGGTACGCAGCTACAATGAGCAGTTCTTC.